Presented here are 25 T cell receptor beta chains from one specimen sequenced in a study of beta chain features in type 1 diabetes. TCRB transcripts that were expressed got sequenced, as all of the isolated RNA had been reverse transcribed. Measured with immunoSEQ multiplex PCR; TCRdb has only the in-frame clones, and not every one. This table has about 150,000 clones, 11% appearing once. The sequenced sample was central memory CD4+ T cells from blood. These receptors came from a man younger than 30 in good health.

The chain carries TRBV28 and TRBJ2-7, with a weak D call TRBD2 (5 bases). Germline V lookup: CDR1 MDHEN, CDR2 SYDVKM. The CDR3 spans 12 residues. V gave up 2 bases and J gave up 4 bases, with 6 bases separating them. The CDR3 loop is CASSLREYEQYF. CDR3 nucleotides: TGTGCCAGCAGTTTAAGGGAGTACGAGCAGTACTTC.

The chain combines TRBV5-4 with TRBJ1-2, with D perhaps TRBD1 (5 bases). This CDR3 region has 13 residues. The germline V gene has CDR1 SGHNT and CDR2 YYREEE (reference sequence). With 0 bases removed from V and 4 bases from J, the gap between germline ends came to 7 bases. The CDR3 region is CASSLEGTYGYTF. In nucleotides, the CDR3 is TGTGCCAGCAGCTTGGAAGGGACCTATGGCTACACCTTC.

The chain uses TRBV4-3 and TRBJ2-1, with 9 bases fitting TRBD1. J lost 5 bases, V lost 4 bases, and 6 bases had no gene match. The CDR3 consists of 15 residues. Germline V gene lookup returns CDR1 LGHNA and CDR2 YSLEER. CDR3 in amino acids: CASSRYDRGNNEQFF. The DNA for the CDR3 is TGCGCCAGCAGCCGGTATGACAGGGGGAACAATGAGCAGTTCTTC.

This clone was seen a few times. The chain recombines TRBV10-3 with TRBJ2-7; D call uncertain. The length of the CDR3 is 12 residues. With 6 bases removed from V and 6 bases from J, the gap between germline ends came to 12 bases. Germline CDR1 ENHRY, CDR2 SYGVKD. CDR3 nucleotide sequence: TGTGCCATCAGGAGGAAGGGTAGCGAGCAGTACTTC. This codes for CAIRRKGSEQYF.

This clone was seen many times. This specimen includes other DNA sequences encoding the same CDR3. The V gene is TRBV27, the J gene TRBJ1-1; D is unclear. CDR1 MNHEY and CDR2 SMNVEV come from the germline V gene (reference sequence). With 6 bases removed from V and 1 base from J, the gap between germline ends came to 3 bases. The CDR3 runs 11 residues. The CDR3 here is CASRRNTEAFF. CDR3 coding DNA: TGTGCCAGCAGACGGAACACTGAAGCTTTCTTT.

The V and J genes are TRBV7-3 and TRBJ2-3; tentatively, D is TRBD2 (5 bases). V dropped 4 bases and J dropped 5 bases, with 10 bases sitting between them. Looked up from germline, CDR1 is SGHTA and CDR2 is FQGTGA. CDR3 length: 13 residues. The CDR3 loop reads CASSWTRVDTQYF. CDR3 nucleotide sequence: TGTGCCAGCAGCTGGACGCGGGTAGATACGCAGTATTTT.

The V call is TRBV7-8, the J call TRBJ1-3; D unclear. The CDR3 is made up of 15 amino acids. The V end was cut by 0 bases, the J end by 3 bases, with 9 bases between. Per germline, CDR1 SGHVS and CDR2 FQNEAQ. DNA of the CDR3: TGTGCCAGCAGCTTAGCGGGCGGGTATGGAAACACCATATATTTT. Translation gives CASSLAGGYGNTIYF. Together with reference TRBV7-8 and TRBJ1-3, the CDR3 gives the full variable domain: GAGVSQSPRYKVAKRGQDVALRCDPISGHVSLFWYQQALGQGPEFLTYFQNEAQLDKSGLPSDRFFAERPEGSVSTLKIQRTQQEDSAVYLCASSLAGGYGNTIYFGEGSWLTVV.

This clone appeared a single time. The chain links TRBV7-2 to TRBJ1-5; possibly TRBD1 for D (5 bases). The germline CDR1 and CDR2 sequences are SGHTA and FQGNSA. V was shortened by 5 bases and J by 2 bases, with 13 bases between the two germline ends. The CDR3 runs 15 residues. DNA for the CDR3: TGTGCCAGCAGCGGCGGGGGTTACGGCAATCAGCCCCAGCATTTT. Its protein is CASSGGGYGNQPQHF.

This clone was seen a few times. The chain employs TRBV5-6 and TRBJ2-3; D remains ambiguous. Germline CDR1 reads SGHDT; CDR2 reads YYEEEE. This CDR3 comprises 14 residues. Trimming cost V 1 base and J 6 bases, with 12 bases left between them. The CDR3 region is CASSLYSAKDTQYF. The CDR3 DNA is TGTGCCAGCAGCTTGTACTCCGCGAAGGATACGCAGTATTTT.

This clone was recorded many times. V usage is TRBV18 and J usage is TRBJ1-5, with D tentatively TRBD1 (5 bases). CDR1 KGHSH and CDR2 LQKENI come from the germline V gene. V lost 3 bases and J 10 bases, leaving 10 bases between the germline ends. This CDR3 has 12 amino acids. CDR3 bases: TGTGCCAGCTCACCCAACCAGGGCCCCCAGCATTTT. It is translated as CASSPNQGPQHF.

This clone has a count of ten or more. CDR3 region: CASSYKGDPTDTQYF. CDR3 sequence (DNA): TGTGCCAGCAGTTACAAGGGGGACCCCACAGATACGCAGTATTTT. V gene TRBV6-6 combines with J gene TRBJ2-3, with TRBD1 as a possible D gene (6 bases). The CDR3 extends over 15 amino acids. Germline-derived CDR1 and CDR2 are MNHNY and SVGAGI (reference sequence). V lost 2 bases and J 2 bases, leaving 11 bases between the germline ends.

In its sample, this clone was seen a few times. The chain has TRBV7-2 and TRBJ2-1, with TRBD2 matching 11 bases. Losses at the gene ends were 1 base for V and 7 bases for J; bases not matched to a gene: 12. There are 18 residues in the CDR3. Germline V gives CDR1 SGHTA, CDR2 FQGNSA. Here the CDR3 DNA reads TGTGCCAGCAGCTTAGTGTGGGCTGGGGCTAGCGGGAGGAATGAGCAGTTCTTC. It codes for CASSLVWAGASGRNEQFF.

The V gene is TRBV7-9, the J gene TRBJ1-5, with D maybe TRBD1 (6 bases). CDR1 SEHNR and CDR2 FQNEAQ come from the germline V gene (reference sequence). The CDR3 consists of 15 residues. Trimming removed 4 bases at V and 3 bases at J, with 13 bases between. CDR3 region: CASSSTGQYNQPQHF. CDR3 in DNA: TGTGCCAGCAGCTCCACAGGGCAGTACAATCAGCCCCAGCATTTT.

This chain joins TRBV2 and TRBJ1-2; no reliable D call. The germline V gene encodes CDR1 SNHLY and CDR2 FYNNEI. The CDR3 loop spans 12 amino acids. Trimming took off 4 bases at V and 4 bases at J, with 7 bases between the two ends. The CDR3 sequence: CASSGPGYGYTF. The CDR3 DNA is TGTGCCAGCAGTGGCCCCGGCTATGGCTACACCTTC. The whole variable domain, filled in from reference TRBV2 and TRBJ1-2, reads EPEVTQTPSHQVTQMGQEVILRCVPISNHLYFYWYRQILGQKVEFLVSFYNNEISEKSEIFDDQFSVERPDGSNFTLKIRSTKLEDSAMYFCASSGPGYGYTFGSGTRLTVV.

This clone has more than one count but fewer than ten. The genes are TRBV18 and TRBJ2-5; D is unclear. The CDR3 covers 17 residues. V lost 6 bases and J 0 bases, leaving 20 bases between the germline ends. Germline CDR1 KGHSH, CDR2 LQKENI. CDR3 loop: CASSSSHGEGNQETQYF. CDR3 DNA sequence: TGTGCCAGCTCGTCCTCGCATGGGGAAGGAAACCAAGAGACCCAGTACTTC.

In its sample, this clone was seen a few times. CDR3 sequence reads: CASSSGQGSNEKLFF. Here the CDR3 DNA reads TGTGCCAGCAGCTCGGGACAGGGGAGTAATGAAAAACTGTTTTTT. The rearrangement uses TRBV7-2 and TRBJ1-4; 10 bases fit TRBD1. Trimming took 4 bases from V and 4 from J; bases not matched to a gene: 3. The CDR3 contains 15 residues. CDR1 is SGHTA, CDR2 FQGNSA, per germline.

This clone was seen ten or more times. At one boundary the junction diverges from the germline segment, which might be a read error. V and J are TRBV14 and TRBJ1-6; D call uncertain. The CDR3 has 14 amino acids. Germline-derived CDR1 and CDR2 are SGHDN and FVKESK. CDR3: CASRQGSLGAPLHF. The CDR3 nucleotides read TGTGCCAGCAGACAAGGCTCTCTCGGAGCGCCCCTCCACTTT.

This clone showed up just a few times. The rearrangement uses TRBV30 and TRBJ2-5; possibly TRBD1 for D (6 bases). Trimming shortened V by 1 base and J by 7 bases, and 22 bases separated the two germline ends. The germline V gene has CDR1 GTSNPN and CDR2 SVGIG (reference sequence). This CDR3 is built from 16 residues. Here the CDR3 DNA reads TGTGCCTGGAGTGCCTACAGGGATAGGTTTAGGGGGACCCAGTACTTC. Protein sequence: CAWSAYRDRFRGTQYF.

This clone was counted a few times. This chain links TRBV7-2 with TRBJ2-3; D is uncertain. Trimming pared 1 base from V and 5 bases from J, leaving 19 bases between. The CDR3 spans 17 residues. Germline V gives CDR1 SGHTA, CDR2 FQGNSA. CDR3 bases: TGTGCCAGCAGCTTAGTAGGTAGCTCAGGCGCAGTAGATACGCAGTATTTT. It translates to CASSLVGSSGAVDTQYF.

V gene TRBV5-6 combines with J gene TRBJ1-4; no firm D call. The germline gives CDR1 SGHDT, CDR2 YYEEEE. This CDR3 contains 14 residues. Deletions cut 2 bases from V and 2 bases from J, with 7 bases between. The CDR3 is CASSFEGTNEKLFF. As DNA, the CDR3 is TGTGCCAGCAGCTTTGAAGGGACTAATGAAAAACTGTTTTTT.

This clone was observed a handful of times. This sequence joins TRBV2 and TRBJ1-2, with no clear D. V was shortened by 4 bases and J by 5 bases, with 5 bases between the two germline ends. This CDR3 comprises 11 residues. CDR1 SNHLY and CDR2 FYNNEI come from the germline V gene. The CDR3 loop is CASSAKYGYTF. The CDR3 coding sequence is TGTGCCAGCAGTGCGAAATATGGCTACACCTTC.

There are a few counts of this clone. This chain connects TRBV30 to TRBJ1-5; TRBD1 agrees at 10 bases. Germline CDR1 is GTSNPN and CDR2 is SVGIG (reference sequence). This CDR3 has 16 residues. V shed 2 bases, J shed 4 bases, and the junction held 8 bases outside the gene matches. The CDR3 reads CAWSTQRTGGNQPQHF. The CDR3, as DNA: TGTGCCTGGAGTACTCAAAGGACAGGGGGGAATCAGCCCCAGCATTTT.

This clone was counted between two and nine times. V is TRBV4-3 and J is TRBJ2-5; 8 bases are shared with TRBD2. The length of the CDR3 is 16 residues. With V trimmed by 1 base and J by 3 bases, 7 bases remained unmatched. The germline gives CDR1 LGHNA, CDR2 YSLEER. The CDR3 is CASSQGPAGEEETQYF. The CDR3 nucleotides are TGCGCCAGCAGCCAAGGGCCAGCGGGGGAGGAAGAGACCCAGTACTTC.

Many counts were recorded for this clone. The CDR3 loop is CASSVSPGQGPPLHF. The CDR3 bases are TGTGCCAGCAGCGTGTCACCGGGACAGGGACCTCCCCTCCACTTT. The rearrangement uses TRBV9 and TRBJ1-6, with 9 bases matching TRBD1. CDR3 length: 15 amino acids. Per the germline V gene, CDR1 is SGDLS and CDR2 is YYNGEE. V was pared by 2 bases and J by 13 bases, with 10 bases of the junction left unmatched.

This clone was picked up many times. The CDR3 protein is CASSFEGTNVLTF. The CDR3 DNA sequence: TGTGCCAGCAGCTTCGAAGGGACCAACGTCCTGACTTTC. The rearrangement joins TRBV11-1 to TRBJ2-6; D gene ambiguous. Deletions cut 3 bases from V and 8 bases from J, with 8 bases between. CDR1 is SGHAT, CDR2 FQDESV, per germline (reference sequence). The CDR3 covers 13 residues.